These 30 T cell receptor beta chains were sequenced from one sample in a study of blood T cell repertoires in COVID-19. The data were produced by immunoSEQ multiplex PCR, yet TCRdb's version contains in-frame clones alone and is incomplete. The sample has some 120,000 clones, roughly 80% seen once. The specimen was PBMCs or T cells enriched from blood (not recorded which). Receptor source: a man in his thirties or forties who had recovered from COVID-19.

The rearrangement uses TRBV5-5 and TRBJ2-1; D is unresolved. Looked up from germline, CDR1 is SGHKS and CDR2 is YYEKEE (reference sequence). The germline V and J ends were trimmed by 0 bases and 1 base, with 5 bases remaining between them. This CDR3 contains 14 residues. CDR3 nucleotides: TGTGCCAGCAGCTTGGACTTGTCCTACAATGAGCAGTTCTTC. Translated, it gives CASSLDLSYNEQFF.

The V and J genes are TRBV11-2 and TRBJ1-1, with 7 bases lining up with TRBD1. V trimming: 1 base; J trimming: 3 bases; junction bases outside the gene matches: 8. Germline V gives CDR1 SGHAT, CDR2 FQNNGV. The CDR3 runs 16 residues. In nucleotides, the CDR3 is TGTGCCAGCAGCTTAGGTCGCATAGGACAGGACACTGAAGCTTTCTTT. This codes for CASSLGRIGQDTEAFF.

This clone has only one observation. J is TRBJ2-5 and V is TRBV5-1, with D perhaps matching TRBD2 (5 bases). CDR1 is SGHRS, CDR2 YFSETQ, per germline. This CDR3 contains 14 residues. V was clipped by 2 bases and J by 3 bases, with 11 bases between them. The CDR3 region has the DNA TGCGCCAGCAGCTTCGGACTTATGGAAGAGACCCAGTACTTC. This codes for CASSFGLMEETQYF. The full variable domain, its missing parts supplied by reference TRBV5-1 and TRBJ2-5, is KAGVTQTPRYLIKTRGQQVTLSCSPISGHRSVSWYQQTPGQGLQFLFEYFSETQRNKGNFPGRFSGRQFSNSRSEMNVSTLELGDSALYLCASSFGLMEETQYFGPGTRLLVL.

The chain joins TRBV14 to TRBJ2-1, with 11 bases that match TRBD2. The V gene's germline CDR1 is SGHDN and CDR2 FVKESK. The CDR3 totals 16 residues. The ends lost 4 bases at V and 9 bases at J; junction bases unmatched: 11. The CDR3 sequence is CASSPRTSGWVGEQFF. CDR3 nucleotides: TGTGCCAGCAGCCCCCGGACTAGCGGGTGGGTTGGTGAGCAGTTCTTC.

The chain couples TRBV9 to TRBJ2-2; the match to TRBD1 covers 9 bases. From germline, CDR1 is SGDLS and CDR2 YYNGEE. Germline trimming cut 0 bases from V and 8 bases from J; bases unmatched to any gene: 8. The CDR3 is 16 amino acids. The CDR3 loop is CASSVEDRGYLGELFF. The CDR3 nucleotides are TGTGCCAGCAGCGTAGAGGACAGGGGATATTTGGGGGAGCTGTTTTTT.

The chain employs TRBV9 and TRBJ1-5; D call uncertain. The V end lost 4 bases, the J end lost 0 bases, and 5 bases lay between the germline ends. This CDR3 contains 13 residues. The germline V gene has CDR1 SGDLS and CDR2 YYNGEE. CDR3 protein: CASSRDSNQPQHF. CDR3 sequence (DNA): TGTGCCAGCAGCAGAGATAGCAATCAGCCCCAGCATTTT. Full variable domain (rest looked up from reference TRBV9 and TRBJ1-5): DSGVTQTPKHLITATGQRVTLRCSPRSGDLSVYWYQQSLDQGLQFLIQYYNGEERAKGNILERFSAQQFPDLHSELNLSSLELGDSALYFCASSRDSNQPQHFGDGTRLSIL.

This chain connects TRBV10-3 to TRBJ1-4, with 7 nucleotides matching TRBD1. Germline V CDR1 and CDR2: ENHRY, SYGVKD. The CDR3 is 14 amino acids. V dropped 3 bases and J dropped 7; count of bases not matched to a gene: 5. The CDR3 sequence: CAISDRTGGEKLFF. The CDR3 DNA reads as TGTGCCATCAGTGATCGGACAGGCGGTGAAAAACTGTTTTTT.

V usage is TRBV5-6 and J usage is TRBJ1-6, with TRBD1 matching over 7 bases. The CDR3 covers 15 residues. Looked up from germline, CDR1 is SGHDT and CDR2 is YYEEEE. V dropped 1 base and J dropped 8; count of bases not matched to a gene: 6. CDR3 protein: CASSLLDRWDSPLHF. Here the CDR3 DNA reads TGTGCCAGCAGCTTGTTGGACAGGTGGGATTCACCCCTCCACTTT. The full variable domain, rest sourced from reference TRBV5-6 and TRBJ1-6, is DAGVTQSPTHLIKTRGQQVTLRCSPKSGHDTVSWYQQALGQGPQFIFQYYEEEERQRGNFPDRFSGHQFPNYSSELNVNALLLGDSALYLCASSLLDRWDSPLHFGNGTRLTVT.

This sequence joins TRBV29-1 and TRBJ2-7; 11 nucleotides align to TRBD2. The CDR3 length is 16 residues. V dropped 3 bases and J dropped 2; count of bases not matched to a gene: 9. CDR1 and CDR2 from the germline V gene are SQVTM and ANQGSEA. CDR3 amino acids: CSVDKAGTSGTYEQYF. The CDR3 nucleotides read TGCAGCGTTGATAAGGCGGGGACTAGCGGAACCTACGAGCAGTACTTC.

The rearrangement joins TRBV27 to TRBJ2-1; no reliable D call. V lost 3 bases to trimming and J lost 10 bases, with 16 bases between them. The CDR3 runs 14 residues. Looked up from germline, CDR1 is MNHEY and CDR2 is SMNVEV (reference sequence). CDR3 region: CASSFSISGWEQFF. The CDR3 bases are TGTGCCAGCAGTTTTAGCATCTCCGGATGGGAGCAGTTCTTC.

The rearrangement joins TRBV18 to TRBJ1-4; 8 positions agree with TRBD1. The CDR3 has 15 amino acids. The ends lost 2 bases at V and 10 bases at J; junction bases unmatched: 9. Germline lookup yields CDR1 KGHSH and CDR2 LQKENI. The DNA of the CDR3 is TGTGCCAGCTCACCAGGCGTGGGCAGGGGGCGAAAACTGTTTTTT. It yields the protein CASSPGVGRGRKLFF.

The rearrangement joins TRBV29-1 to TRBJ1-2; D is unresolved. Trimming removed 6 bases from V and 0 bases from J, with 8 bases in between. This CDR3 spans 12 amino acids. Germline V gene sequence: CDR1 SQVTM, CDR2 ANQGSEA. CDR3 DNA sequence: TGCAGCGTGTCACAAGCTAACTATGGCTACACCTTC. It codes for CSVSQANYGYTF.

The chain is built from TRBV9 and TRBJ2-2; 7 nucleotides match TRBD2. The CDR3 sequence is 15 residues long. Germline lookup yields CDR1 SGDLS and CDR2 YYNGEE. V was pared by 0 bases and J by 4 bases, with 3 bases of the junction left unmatched. The CDR3, as DNA: TGTGCCAGCAGCGTAGGGCCGGGAGGCACCGGGGAGCTGTTTTTT. Its translation is CASSVGPGGTGELFF.

The J gene is TRBJ2-3, the V gene TRBV2; D is ambiguous. Germline V gene lookup returns CDR1 SNHLY and CDR2 FYNNEI. The V end lost 4 bases, the J end lost 2 bases, and 10 bases lay between the germline ends. CDR3 size: 14 residues. CDR3 sequence (DNA): TGTGCCAGCAGTGGCGGTCAGCCCACAGATACGCAGTATTTT. Residues: CASSGGQPTDTQYF.

The chain combines TRBV9 with TRBJ2-3; 12 bases align to TRBD2. There are 18 residues in the CDR3. Losses at the gene ends were 4 bases for V and 2 bases for J; bases not matched to a gene: 11. Germline CDR1 reads SGDLS; CDR2 reads YYNGEE. CDR3 coding DNA: TGTGCCAGCAGCCCCGACCCGCTAGCGGGAGGGAACACAGATACGCAGTATTTT. Translating gives CASSPDPLAGGNTDTQYF.

The gene calls are TRBV10-3 and TRBJ2-7, with D possibly matching TRBD2 (6 bases). The germline V and J ends were trimmed by 2 bases and 5 bases, with 19 bases remaining between them. CDR1 and CDR2 from the germline V gene are ENHRY and SYGVKD. The length of the CDR3 is 16 residues. The CDR3 coding sequence is TGTGCCATCAGTGAGAGAGGAGGGCAATTGAATGACGAGCAGTACTTC. Translated: CAISERGGQLNDEQYF.

The rearrangement links TRBV5-1 to TRBJ2-3, with 10 bases matching TRBD2. V lost 4 bases to trimming and J lost 5 bases; unmatched junction nucleotides: 7. CDR3 length: 15 residues. Germline CDR1 SGHRS, CDR2 YFSETQ. CDR3 bases: TGCGCCAGCAGCGATACTAGCGGGGCTGGAGATACGCAGTATTTT. Translation: CASSDTSGAGDTQYF.

The chain is built from TRBV6-5 and TRBJ2-1; 9 bases are a match to TRBD1. J was trimmed by 4 bases and V by 6 bases; bases with no gene match: 7. This CDR3 is 15 amino acids long. The germline V gene encodes CDR1 MNHEY and CDR2 SVGAGI. The chain's CDR3 is CASRSGTGRYNEQFF. CDR3 nucleotide sequence: TGTGCCAGCAGGTCCGGGACAGGGCGTTACAATGAGCAGTTCTTC.

V and J are TRBV28 and TRBJ2-1; D unresolved. V lost 4 bases, J lost 6 bases, and 10 bases lay in between. Germline CDR1 reads MDHEN; CDR2 reads SYDVKM. The CDR3 has 13 amino acids. CDR3 bases: TGTGCCAGCAGTTCCCCTAGAGGCAATGAGCAGTTCTTC. This sequence encodes CASSSPRGNEQFF.

The chain links TRBV29-1 to TRBJ2-7, with 11 bases that match TRBD2. Germline V gene lookup returns CDR1 SQVTM and CDR2 ANQGSEA. V lost 4 bases, J lost 4 bases, and 12 bases stayed unmatched. This CDR3 spans 16 amino acids. Here the CDR3 reads CSVATLAGGPQYEQYF. Written as DNA, the CDR3 is TGCAGCGTTGCCACCTTAGCGGGAGGGCCTCAATACGAGCAGTACTTC.

J is TRBJ1-5 and V is TRBV19; no reliable D call. This CDR3 has 12 residues. Trimming took off 6 bases at V and 7 bases at J, with 10 bases between the two ends. Germline values: CDR1 LNHDA, CDR2 SQIVND (reference sequence). In DNA form, the CDR3 reads TGTGCCAGTAGGACGGGGTACCAGCCCCAGCATTTT. Translation gives CASRTGYQPQHF.

The rearrangement links TRBV5-8 to TRBJ1-5, with D possibly being TRBD1 (6 bases). The CDR3 contains 15 residues. The V and J ends lost 4 bases and 1 base respectively, with 12 bases between them. CDR1 is SGHTS, CDR2 YDEGEE, per germline. The CDR3 spells CASSGEQGSNQPQHF. The CDR3 DNA is TGTGCCAGCAGCGGGGAGCAGGGGAGCAATCAGCCCCAGCATTTT.

This clone was observed a handful of times. The chain links TRBV5-4 to TRBJ1-5; 8 positions match TRBD1. The CDR3 contains 15 residues. CDR1 and CDR2 from the germline V gene are SGHNT and YYREEE (reference sequence). The J segment lost 1 base and the V segment lost 0 bases, leaving 0 bases of the junction unmatched. CDR3 sequence reads: CASSLDRGSNQPQHF. For the CDR3, the DNA is TGTGCCAGCAGCTTGGACAGGGGGAGCAATCAGCCCCAGCATTTT.

The chain is built from TRBV19 and TRBJ2-1; 12 bases agree with TRBD2. Germline values: CDR1 LNHDA, CDR2 SQIVND (reference sequence). Losses at the gene ends were 6 bases for V and 6 bases for J; bases not matched to a gene: 9. This CDR3 has 16 residues. The CDR3 sequence is CASRMVGLAGINEQFF. CDR3 DNA: TGTGCCAGTAGGATGGTTGGACTAGCGGGAATCAATGAGCAGTTCTTC.

The J gene is TRBJ2-7, the V gene TRBV15, with D possibly being TRBD1 (6 bases). V shed 5 bases and J shed 2 bases, with 16 bases lying between them. Germline values: CDR1 LNHNV, CDR2 YYDKDF (reference sequence). There are 15 residues in the CDR3. The CDR3 spells CATSVGTGNTYEQYF. CDR3 DNA: TGTGCCACCAGCGTTGGAACAGGGAATACCTACGAGCAGTACTTC.

The CDR3 is CASSEFRGRYYGYTF. The CDR3 nucleotides read TGCGCCAGCAGTGAGTTCAGGGGGAGGTACTATGGCTACACCTTC. The gene calls are TRBV10-2 and TRBJ1-2, with 7 nucleotides matching TRBD1. Germline V gives CDR1 WSHSY, CDR2 SAAADI. CDR3 length: 15 residues. V lost 1 base and J lost 3; bases outside the gene matches: 5.

In this sample, this clone turned up once. This chain uses TRBV6-5 with TRBJ1-5, with 7 nucleotides matching TRBD1. The CDR3 is 14 amino acids. J lost 4 bases, V lost 5 bases, and 5 bases had no gene match. Germline lookup yields CDR1 MNHEY and CDR2 SVGAGI. CDR3 in amino acids: CASSPRGENQPQHF. In DNA, the CDR3 is TGTGCCAGCAGTCCCAGGGGGGAAAATCAGCCCCAGCATTTT.

J is TRBJ2-2 and V is TRBV4-1; 9 nucleotides align to TRBD2. Per germline, CDR1 MGHRA and CDR2 YSYEKL. The junction had 10 bases not matched to a gene; V was cut back by 0 bases and J by 5 bases. This CDR3 contains 18 residues. CDR3 bases: TGCGCCAGCAGCCAAGAACTCGCGGGGGGGCCACGGACCGGGGAGCTGTTTTTT. Translating it yields CASSQELAGGPRTGELFF.

The rearrangement joins TRBV9 to TRBJ2-3; 7 nucleotides align to TRBD2. The germline V gene has CDR1 SGDLS and CDR2 YYNGEE. J gave up 6 bases and V 5 bases, and 9 bases lay outside the gene matches. This CDR3 is 14 amino acids long. The CDR3 loop reads CASSKGRTSDTQYF. In DNA, the CDR3 is TGTGCCAGCAGTAAAGGGAGGACTAGTGATACGCAGTATTTT.

This sequence joins TRBV5-6 and TRBJ1-6; no clear D. Deletions cut 0 bases from V and 4 bases from J, with 5 bases between. Germline CDR1 reads SGHDT; CDR2 reads YYEEEE. The CDR3 loop spans 14 amino acids. The CDR3 protein is CASSLVVYNSPLHF. CDR3 in DNA: TGTGCCAGCAGCTTGGTAGTTTATAATTCACCCCTCCACTTT.